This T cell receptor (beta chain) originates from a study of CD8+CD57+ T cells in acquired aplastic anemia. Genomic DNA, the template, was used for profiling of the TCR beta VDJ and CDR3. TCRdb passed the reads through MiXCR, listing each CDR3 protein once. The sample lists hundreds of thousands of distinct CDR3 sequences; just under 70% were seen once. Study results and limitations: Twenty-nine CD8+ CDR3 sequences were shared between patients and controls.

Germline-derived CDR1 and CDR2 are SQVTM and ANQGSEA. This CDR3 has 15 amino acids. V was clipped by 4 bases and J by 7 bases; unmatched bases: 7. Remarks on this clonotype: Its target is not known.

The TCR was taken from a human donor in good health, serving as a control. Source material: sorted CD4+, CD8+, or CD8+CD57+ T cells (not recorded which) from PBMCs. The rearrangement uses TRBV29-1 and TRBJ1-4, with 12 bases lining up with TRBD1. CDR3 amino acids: CSVGPGTGGGEKLFF. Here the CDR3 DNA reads TGCAGCGTTGGCCCCGGGACAGGGGGCGGTGAAAAACTGTTTTTT. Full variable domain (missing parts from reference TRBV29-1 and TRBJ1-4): SAVISQKPSRDICQRGTSLTIQCQVDSQVTMMFWYRQQPGQSLTLIATANQGSEATYESGFVIDKFPISRPNLTFSTLTVSNMSPEDSSIYLCSVGPGTGGGEKLFFGSGTQLSVL.